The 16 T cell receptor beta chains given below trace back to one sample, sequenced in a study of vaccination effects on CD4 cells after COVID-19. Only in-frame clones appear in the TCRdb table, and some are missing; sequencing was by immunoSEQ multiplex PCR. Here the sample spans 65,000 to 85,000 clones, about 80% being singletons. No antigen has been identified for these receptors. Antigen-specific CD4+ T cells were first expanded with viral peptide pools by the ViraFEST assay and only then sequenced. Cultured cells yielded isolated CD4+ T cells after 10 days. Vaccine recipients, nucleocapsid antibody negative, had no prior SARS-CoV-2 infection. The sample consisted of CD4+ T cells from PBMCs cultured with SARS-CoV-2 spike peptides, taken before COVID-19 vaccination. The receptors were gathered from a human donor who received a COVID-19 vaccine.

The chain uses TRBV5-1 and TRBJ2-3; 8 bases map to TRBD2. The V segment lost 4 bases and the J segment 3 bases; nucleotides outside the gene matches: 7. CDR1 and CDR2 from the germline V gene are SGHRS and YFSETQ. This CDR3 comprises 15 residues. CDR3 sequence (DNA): TGCGCCAGCAGCCCAACGGGGGGGCCAACAGATACGCAGTATTTT. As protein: CASSPTGGPTDTQYF.

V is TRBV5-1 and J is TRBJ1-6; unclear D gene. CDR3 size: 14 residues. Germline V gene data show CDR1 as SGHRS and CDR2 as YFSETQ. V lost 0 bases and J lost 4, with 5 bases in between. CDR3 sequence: CASSLDRYNSPLHF. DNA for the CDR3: TGCGCCAGCAGCTTGGACAGATATAATTCACCCCTCCACTTT.

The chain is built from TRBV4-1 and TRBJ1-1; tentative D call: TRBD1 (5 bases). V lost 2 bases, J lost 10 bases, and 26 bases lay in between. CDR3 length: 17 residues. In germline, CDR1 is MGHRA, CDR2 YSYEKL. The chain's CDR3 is CASSQPGGAGRGRRAFF. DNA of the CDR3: TGCGCCAGCAGCCAACCCGGTGGGGCAGGGAGGGGCCGACGAGCTTTCTTT.

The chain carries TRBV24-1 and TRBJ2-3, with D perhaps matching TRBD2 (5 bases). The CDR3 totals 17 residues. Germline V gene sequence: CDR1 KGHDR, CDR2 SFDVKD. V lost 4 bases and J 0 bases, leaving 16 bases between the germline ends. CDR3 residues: CATSDPPGSGSTDTQYF. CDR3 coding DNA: TGTGCCACCAGTGACCCCCCTGGGTCGGGGAGCACAGATACGCAGTATTTT.

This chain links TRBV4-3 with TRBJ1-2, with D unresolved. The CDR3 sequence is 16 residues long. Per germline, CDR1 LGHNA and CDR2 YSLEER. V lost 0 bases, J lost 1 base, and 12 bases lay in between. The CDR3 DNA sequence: TGCGCCAGCAGCCAAGATTCGGTCAGCGATAACTATGGCTACACCTTC. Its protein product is CASSQDSVSDNYGYTF.

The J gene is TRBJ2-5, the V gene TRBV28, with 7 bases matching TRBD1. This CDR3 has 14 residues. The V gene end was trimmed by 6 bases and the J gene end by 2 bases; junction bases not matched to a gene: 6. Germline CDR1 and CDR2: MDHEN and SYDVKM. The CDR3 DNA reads TGTGCCAGCAGATTTACAGGGGTACAAGAGACCCAGTACTTC. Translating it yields CASRFTGVQETQYF. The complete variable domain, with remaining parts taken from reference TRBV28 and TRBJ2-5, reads DVKVTQSSRYLVKRTGEKVFLECVQDMDHENMFWYRQDPGLGLRLIYFSYDVKMKEKGDIPEGYSVSREKKERFSLILESASTNQTSMYLCASRFTGVQETQYFGPGTRLLVL.

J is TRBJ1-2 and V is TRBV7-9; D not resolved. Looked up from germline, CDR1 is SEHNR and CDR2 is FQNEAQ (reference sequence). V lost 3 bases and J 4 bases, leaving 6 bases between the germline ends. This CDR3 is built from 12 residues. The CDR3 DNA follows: TGTGCCAGCAGCTTCAACAGCTATGGCTACACCTTC. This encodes CASSFNSYGYTF.

CDR3 nucleotide sequence: TGTGCCATCAGTGCCTCAATAGGAAACACCATATATTTT. Its translation: CAISASIGNTIYF. The rearrangement joins TRBV10-3 to TRBJ1-3; D remains ambiguous. V was pared by 4 bases and J by 4 bases, with 8 bases between. Germline CDR1 is ENHRY and CDR2 is SYGVKD. This CDR3 contains 13 residues.

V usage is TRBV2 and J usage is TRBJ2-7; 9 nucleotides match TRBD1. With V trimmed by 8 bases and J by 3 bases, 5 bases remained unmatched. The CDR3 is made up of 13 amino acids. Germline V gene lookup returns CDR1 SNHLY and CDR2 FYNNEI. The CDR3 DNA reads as TGTGCCAGCCGTAGGGACAGGGACTACGAGCAGTACGTC. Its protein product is CASRRDRDYEQYV.

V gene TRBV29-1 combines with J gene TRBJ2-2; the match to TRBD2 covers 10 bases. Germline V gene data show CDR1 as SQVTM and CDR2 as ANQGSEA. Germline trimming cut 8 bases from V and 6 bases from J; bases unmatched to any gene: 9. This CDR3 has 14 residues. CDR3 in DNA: TGCAGCTATAGAGCGGGGGGGGTCTCCGGGGAGCTGTTTTTT. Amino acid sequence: CSYRAGGVSGELFF.

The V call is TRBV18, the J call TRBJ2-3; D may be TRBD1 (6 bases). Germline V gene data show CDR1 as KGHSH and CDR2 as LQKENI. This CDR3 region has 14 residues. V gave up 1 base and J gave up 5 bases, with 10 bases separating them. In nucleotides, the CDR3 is TGTGCCAGCTCACCACAGGGGGTTTTAGATACGCAGTATTTT. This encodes CASSPQGVLDTQYF.

The CDR3 nucleotides read TGTGCCAGCAGCCCCAGTCTCTTAAGCACAGATACGCAGTATTTT. Encoded protein: CASSPSLLSTDTQYF. V and J are TRBV7-3 and TRBJ2-3; no reliable D call. This CDR3 has 15 amino acids. Germline V gives CDR1 SGHTA, CDR2 FQGTGA. Deletions cut 5 bases from V and 0 bases from J, with 12 bases between.

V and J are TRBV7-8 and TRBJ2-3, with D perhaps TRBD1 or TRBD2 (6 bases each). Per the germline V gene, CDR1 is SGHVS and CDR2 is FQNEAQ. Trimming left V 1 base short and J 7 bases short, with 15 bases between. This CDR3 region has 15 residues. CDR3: CASSLGGAGINTQYF. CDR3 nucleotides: TGTGCCAGCAGCTTAGGGGGGGCGGGAATCAATACGCAGTATTTT.

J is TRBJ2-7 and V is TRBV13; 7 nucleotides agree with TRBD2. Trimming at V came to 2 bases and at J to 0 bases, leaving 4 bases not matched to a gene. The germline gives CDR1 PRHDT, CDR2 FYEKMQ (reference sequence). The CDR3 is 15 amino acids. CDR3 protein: CASSLSSGGSYEQYV. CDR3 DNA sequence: TGTGCCAGCAGCTTAAGTTCGGGGGGCTCCTACGAGCAGTACGTC.

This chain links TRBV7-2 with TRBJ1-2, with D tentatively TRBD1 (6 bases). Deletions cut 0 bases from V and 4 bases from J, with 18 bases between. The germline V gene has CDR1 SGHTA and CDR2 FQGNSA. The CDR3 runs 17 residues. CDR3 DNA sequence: TGTGCCAGCAGCTTAGCGAGTATTCAACAGGGCGGCTATGGCTACACCTTC. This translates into CASSLASIQQGGYGYTF.

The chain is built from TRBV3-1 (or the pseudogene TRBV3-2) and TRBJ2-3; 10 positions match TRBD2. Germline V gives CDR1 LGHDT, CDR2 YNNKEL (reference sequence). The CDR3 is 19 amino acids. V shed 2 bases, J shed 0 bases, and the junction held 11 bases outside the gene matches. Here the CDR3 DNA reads TGTGCCAGCAGCCAATATAGGGCTAGCGGGGGACGAAGCACAGATACGCAGTATTTT. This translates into CASSQYRASGGRSTDTQYF.